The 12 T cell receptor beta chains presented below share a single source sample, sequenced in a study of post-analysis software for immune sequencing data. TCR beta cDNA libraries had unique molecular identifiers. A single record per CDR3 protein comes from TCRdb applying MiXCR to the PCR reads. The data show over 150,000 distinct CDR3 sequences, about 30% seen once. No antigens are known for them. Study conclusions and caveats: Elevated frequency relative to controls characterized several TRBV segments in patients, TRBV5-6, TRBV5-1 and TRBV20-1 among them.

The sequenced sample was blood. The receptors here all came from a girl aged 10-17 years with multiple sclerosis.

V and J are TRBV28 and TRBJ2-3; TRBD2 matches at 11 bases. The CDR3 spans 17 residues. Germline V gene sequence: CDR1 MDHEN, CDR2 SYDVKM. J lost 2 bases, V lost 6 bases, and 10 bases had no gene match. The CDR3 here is CASSRLAGPLFTDTQYF. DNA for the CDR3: TGTGCCAGCAGCCGACTAGCGGGGCCCCTCTTCACAGATACGCAGTATTTT.

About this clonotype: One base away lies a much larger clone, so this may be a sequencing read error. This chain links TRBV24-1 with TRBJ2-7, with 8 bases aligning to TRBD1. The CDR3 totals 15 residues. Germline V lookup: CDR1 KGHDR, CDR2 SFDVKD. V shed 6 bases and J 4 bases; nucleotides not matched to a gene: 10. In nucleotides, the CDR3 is TGTGCCACCAGTACTTCCGGACAGGGAGGATACGAGCAGTACTTC. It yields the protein CATSTSGQGGYEQYF.

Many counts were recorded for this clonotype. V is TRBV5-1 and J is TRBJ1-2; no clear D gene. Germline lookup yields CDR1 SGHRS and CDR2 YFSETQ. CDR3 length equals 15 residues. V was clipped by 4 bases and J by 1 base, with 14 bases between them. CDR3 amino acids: CASSPTFRINYGYTF. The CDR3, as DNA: TGCGCCAGCAGCCCGACGTTCCGGATTAACTATGGCTACACCTTC.

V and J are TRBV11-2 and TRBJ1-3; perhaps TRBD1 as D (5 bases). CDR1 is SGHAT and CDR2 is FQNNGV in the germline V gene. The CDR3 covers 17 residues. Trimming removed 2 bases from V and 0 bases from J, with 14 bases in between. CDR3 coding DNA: TGTGCCAGCAGCTTAACGCAGGGCTACTTCTCTGGAAACACCATATATTTT. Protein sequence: CASSLTQGYFSGNTIYF. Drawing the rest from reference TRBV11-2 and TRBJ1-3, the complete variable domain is EAGVAQSPRYKIIEKRQSVAFWCNPISGHATLYWYQQILGQGPKLLIQFQNNGVVDDSQLPKDRFSAERLKGVDSTLKIQPAKLEDSAVYLCASSLTQGYFSGNTIYFGEGSWLTVV.

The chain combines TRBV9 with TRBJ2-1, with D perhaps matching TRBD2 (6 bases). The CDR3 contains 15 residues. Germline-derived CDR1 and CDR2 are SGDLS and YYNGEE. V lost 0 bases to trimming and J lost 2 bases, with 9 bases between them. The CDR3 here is CASSVDGGAYNEQFF. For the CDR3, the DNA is TGTGCCAGCAGCGTAGATGGCGGGGCCTACAATGAGCAGTTCTTC.

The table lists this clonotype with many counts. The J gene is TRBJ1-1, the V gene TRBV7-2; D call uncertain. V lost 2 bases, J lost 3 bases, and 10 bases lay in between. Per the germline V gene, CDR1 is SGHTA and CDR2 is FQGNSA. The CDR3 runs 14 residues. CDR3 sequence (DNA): TGTGCCAGCAGCTTAAGGCAGGAGGACACTGAAGCTTTCTTT. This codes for CASSLRQEDTEAFF. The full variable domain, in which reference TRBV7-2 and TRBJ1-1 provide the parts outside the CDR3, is GAGVSQSPSNKVTEKGKDVELRCDPISGHTALYWYRQSLGQGLEFLIYFQGNSAPDKSGLPSDRFSAERTGGSVSTLTIQRTQQEDSAVYLCASSLRQEDTEAFFGQGTRLTVV.

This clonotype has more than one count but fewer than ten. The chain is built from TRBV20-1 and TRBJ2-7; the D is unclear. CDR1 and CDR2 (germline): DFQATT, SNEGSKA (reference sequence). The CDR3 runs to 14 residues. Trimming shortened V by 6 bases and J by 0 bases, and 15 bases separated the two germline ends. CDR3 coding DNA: TGCAGTGCCGGCAGTGGCACCGTCTCCTACGAGCAGTACTTC. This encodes CSAGSGTVSYEQYF.

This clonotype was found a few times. This chain's CDR3 is CASGLVLGGRALETYEQYF. CDR3 sequence (DNA): TGTGCTAGTGGTTTGGTATTAGGCGGGAGGGCCCTCGAGACCTACGAGCAGTACTTC. The chain joins TRBV12-5 to TRBJ2-7, with 9 bases identical to TRBD2. This CDR3 contains 19 residues. The ends lost 0 bases at V and 2 bases at J; junction bases unmatched: 14. Germline CDR1 LGHNT, CDR2 FRNRAP.

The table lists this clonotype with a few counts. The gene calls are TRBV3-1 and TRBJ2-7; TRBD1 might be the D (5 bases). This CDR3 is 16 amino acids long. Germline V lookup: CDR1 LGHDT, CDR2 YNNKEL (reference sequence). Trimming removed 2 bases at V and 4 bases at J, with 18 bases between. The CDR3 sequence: CASSQTVDSPLYEQYF. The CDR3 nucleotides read TGTGCCAGCAGCCAAACTGTCGACAGCCCTCTGTACGAGCAGTACTTC.

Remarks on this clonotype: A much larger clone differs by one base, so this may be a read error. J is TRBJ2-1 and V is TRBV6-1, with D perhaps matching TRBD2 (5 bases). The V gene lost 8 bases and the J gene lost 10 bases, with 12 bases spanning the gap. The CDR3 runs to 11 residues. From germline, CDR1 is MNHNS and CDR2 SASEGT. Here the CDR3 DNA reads TGTGCCAGCGGGAGCTCCTACGAGCAGTTCTTC. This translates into CASGSSYEQFF.

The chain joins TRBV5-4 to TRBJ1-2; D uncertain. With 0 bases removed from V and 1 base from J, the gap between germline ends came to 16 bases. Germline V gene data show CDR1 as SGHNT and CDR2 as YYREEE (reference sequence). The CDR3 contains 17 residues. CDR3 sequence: CASSLGGDRIINYGYTF. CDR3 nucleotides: TGTGCCAGCAGCTTGGGTGGGGATCGCATCATTAACTATGGCTACACCTTC.

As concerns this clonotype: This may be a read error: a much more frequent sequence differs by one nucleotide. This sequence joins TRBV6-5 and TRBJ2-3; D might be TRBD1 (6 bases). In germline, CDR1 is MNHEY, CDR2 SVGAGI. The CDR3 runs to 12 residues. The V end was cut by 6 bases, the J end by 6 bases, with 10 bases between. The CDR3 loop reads CASSCRGDTQYF. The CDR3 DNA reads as TGTGCCAGCAGCTGCAGGGGTGATACGCAGTATTTT.